These T cell receptor beta chains were read from a single sample in a study of metastatic and nonmetastatic thyroid tumors. TCRdb re-called clones from the PCR reads using MiXCR. The sample comprises about 25,000 clones, approximately 22% of which are singletons, and about 4% rests with the top ten. Sequencing was performed on adjacent normal tissue. All receptors come from a female donor with papillary thyroid cancer or a benign thyroid nodule (not recorded which). Some clones in this sample may be carry-over from other donors' samples. Both conserved end residues are part of each CDR3. The D gene is left open where the match is weak.

v_call d_call cdr3_aa
TRBV13 NA CASSFSRGLGTGELFF
TRBV19 TRBD1 CASSIRDRGLGNQPQHF
TRBV10-3 NA CANSAWWGANQPQHF
TRBV7-9 NA CATGGDEQYF
TRBV7-9 TRBD1 CASSRQGGYTF
TRBV6-1 TRBD2 CASAWGLTNTGELFF
TRBV9 TRBD1 CASSVTGSIEETQYF
TRBV3-1 TRBD1 CASSHRDRTTEAFF
TRBV2 TRBD1 CASTNSPGQGVAGELFF
TRBV20-1 TRBD2 CSARPGTSGESYYEQYF
TRBV5-4 NA CASSLGGRGSNQPQHF
TRBV13 NA CASSLFTEAFF
TRBV6-1 NA CASTLDSAGNEKLFF
TRBV20-1 NA CSARDLQPSSYEQYF
TRBV27 NA CATWGASVYNEQFF
TRBV2 NA CASSESEGEQFF
TRBV28 TRBD1 CASSPMDRGLFSYVYTF
TRBV24-1 TRBD1 CATSDRQGDYEQYF
TRBV9 NA CASSVAAVGPWSAYTQYF
TRBV6-1 NA CASRKQWNTEAFF
TRBV24-1 NA CATTDYRSTDMQYF
TRBV30 TRBD2 CAWTEGSGRADEQFF
TRBV2 NA CASSGTEGRVRRNTRELFF
TRBV5-1 NA CASSSGPAPDTQYF
TRBV20-1 TRBD1 CSARSRDRGNTEAFF
TRBV18 NA CASSLSDSREQYF
TRBV27 TRBD2 CASSVRLAGTYEQYF
TRBV29-1 NA CSVIKTGTPNYEQYF
TRBV20-1 TRBD1 CSAPDRGDVGYTF
TRBV6-1 NA CASSERRFF
TRBV10-3 NA CATFDSYEQYF
TRBV28 NA CASSFERVTEAFF
TRBV30 TRBD2 CAWSVLAGDEQYF
TRBV7-9 NA CARGGESTDTQYF
TRBV11-1 NA CASSRGWGAPYNEQFF
TRBV6-6 TRBD1 CASSYYTGQGRATNEKLFF
TRBV5-1 TRBD1 CASSTQGATTEAFF
TRBV6-1 TRBD1 CASSCPTGGSYEQYF
TRBV20-1 TRBD2 CSARMGITGGLTSYNEQFF